The source of this T cell receptor (beta chain) is a study of blood T cells in healthy people across ages. General study results and limits: There was a strong correlation between TCR beta diversity and naive T cell percentage. Per million T cells, TCR beta diversity dropped about linearly as age rose.

V dropped 0 bases and J dropped 0 bases, with 4 bases sitting between them. CDR1 SGHRS and CDR2 YFSETQ come from the germline V gene. This CDR3 spans 14 amino acids. The authors isolated at least 6 million PBMCs per sample. PCR was performed a second time for roughly 7 to 11 cycles using a sample-barcoded 5' primer and a J-beta primer mix. Via MiXCR, TCRdb re-called the 5' RACE reads, giving one row per CDR3 protein. The repertoire consists of 800,000 to 1,300,000 distinct CDR3 sequences, with about 23% occurring once and the leading ten covering 0.65% to 0.75%. Notes on this clonotype: Antigen: not known.

The same data also contributed to another study, on T cells of mothers and their children.

This TCR derives from a girl aged 2 to 9 in good health. Material for sequencing was blood. V gene TRBV5-1 combines with J gene TRBJ1-3; D remains unclear. CDR3 sequence reads: CASSLDLSGNTIYF. The CDR3 DNA reads as TGCGCCAGCAGCTTGGATCTCTCTGGAAACACCATATATTTT. Based on the CDR3 plus reference TRBV5-1 and TRBJ1-3, the full variable domain is KAGVTQTPRYLIKTRGQQVTLSCSPISGHRSVSWYQQTPGQGLQFLFEYFSETQRNKGNFPGRFSGRQFSNSRSEMNVSTLELGDSALYLCASSLDLSGNTIYFGEGSWLTVV.